The rows below give T cell receptor beta chains drawn from one sample of a study of blood T cell repertoires in COVID-19. Libraries were prepared by immunoSEQ multiplex PCR; TCRdb keeps only in-frame clonotypes and omits some of them. There are about 260,000 clones in the sample; 70% to 85% occur only once, and over 1.5% lies in the top ten. Sequences were obtained from peripheral blood. These receptors came from an elderly woman with acute or convalescent COVID-19. CDR3s include the opening cysteine and the closing phenylalanine or tryptophan. The D gene is left open where the match is weak. Clone size, where shown, is once, few, many, or a class for clones that have expanded.

clone_size j_call cdr3_length v_call d_call cdr3_nt cdr3_aa
once TRBJ2-3 14 TRBV6-4 TRBD1 TGTGCCAGCAGACAGGGGGCAAGCACAGATACGCAGTATTTT CASRQGASTDTQYF
once TRBJ2-5 16 TRBV4-3 TRBD2 TGCGCCAGCAGCCAGGGACTAGCGGGAGATGGTGAGACCCAGTACTTC CASSQGLAGDGETQYF
few TRBJ1-5 13 TRBV6-6 - TGTGCCAGCAGTCTTACTCCCAATCAGCCCCAGCATTTT CASSLTPNQPQHF
- TRBJ1-3 16 TRBV18 TRBD1 TGTGCCAGCTCAGCCGACAGGGTCGGCTCGGGAAACACCATATATTTT CASSADRVGSGNTIYF
- TRBJ1-1 14 TRBV2 - TGTGCCAGCAGTAGGTTACAGGGGAACACTGAAGCTTTCTTT CASSRLQGNTEAFF
- TRBJ2-7 16 TRBV6-6 TRBD2 TGTGCCAGCAGTTACAGGCGGGAGGGATCGCGGGACGAGCAGTACTTC CASSYRREGSRDEQYF
- TRBJ2-3 16 TRBV6-6 - TGTGCCAGCAGTTACGGAGGGACCCAACGCACAGATACGCAGTATTTT CASSYGGTQRTDTQYF
- TRBJ1-2 17 TRBV6-2/TRBV6-3 - TGTGCCAGCAGCCATGGGCTAACAGGGACCGCAGAGTATGGCTACACCTTC CASSHGLTGTAEYGYTF
- TRBJ2-1 12 TRBV11-2 TRBD1 TGTGCCAGCAGCGGACAGGGTCGAGAGCAGTTCTTC CASSGQGREQFF
- TRBJ2-3 16 TRBV5-1 TRBD2 TGCGCCAGCAGCTTGGAACCTAGCGGGGGCGTCTATACGCAGTATTTT CASSLEPSGGVYTQYF
few TRBJ1-4 15 TRBV18 TRBD1 TGTGCCAGCTCACCAGGACAGGGGGCGAACGAAAAACTGTTTTTT CASSPGQGANEKLFF
- TRBJ2-7 17 TRBV5-1 TRBD2 TGCGCCAGCAGCTTGCGGCCAATAGCGGGGGAACAATACGAGCAGTACTTC CASSLRPIAGEQYEQYF